This T cell receptor beta chain was found in a study of blood T cell repertoires in COVID-19. The authors' processing: Reference gene primer amplification in the assay estimated nucleated cell counts. The protocol was immunoSEQ multiplex PCR, while the TCRdb copy is restricted to in-frame clones and leaves out a portion. V, J and clone size were drawn from that table, and D and trimming were deduced from the DNA. The sample contains under 95,000 clones, 75% to 85% of which appear only once. Looked up from germline, CDR1 is LNHDA and CDR2 is SQIVND (reference sequence). V gave up 5 bases and J gave up 4 bases, with 17 bases separating them. The CDR3 runs to 15 residues.

The sequence came from an elderly woman with acute or convalescent COVID-19. This sequence joins TRBV19 and TRBJ1-2; D remains unclear. The sequenced sample consisted of peripheral blood. The CDR3 is CASSSGPGGLYGYTF. The CDR3 DNA reads TGTGCCAGTAGTTCCGGGCCCGGAGGCCTCTATGGCTACACCTTC. The full variable domain, with the rest looked up from reference TRBV19 and TRBJ1-2, is DGGITQSPKYLFRKEGQNVTLSCEQNLNHDAMYWYRQDPGQGLRLIYYSQIVNDFQKGDIAEGYSVSREKKESFPLTVTSAQKNPTAFYLCASSSGPGGLYGYTFGSGTRLTVV.